Following are 5 T cell receptor beta chains from one sample sequenced in a study of blood T cell repertoires in COVID-19. Using immunoSEQ multiplex PCR, the repertoire was profiled, and TCRdb retains in-frame clones only, with some absent. The table includes about 200,000 clones, approximately 80% detected once. The sequencing input was PBMCs or T cells enriched from blood (not recorded which). All receptors come from a man aged 40-50 years who had recovered from COVID-19.

The genes are TRBV11-1 and TRBJ2-7; tentative D call: TRBD2 (5 bases). Germline V gene data show CDR1 as SGHAT and CDR2 as FQDESV (reference sequence). The length of the CDR3 is 14 residues. The V end was cut by 5 bases, the J end by 0 bases, with 11 bases between. The CDR3 is CASSPGLSSYEQYV. In nucleotides, the CDR3 is TGTGCCAGCAGCCCCGGACTTAGCTCCTACGAGCAGTACGTC.

This clone was found a few times. The V gene is TRBV6-2 or TRBV6-3, the J gene TRBJ1-3; no clear D gene. The ends were cut back, 6 bases at V and 2 bases at J, with 14 bases in the middle. The germline V gene has CDR1 MNHEY and CDR2 SVGEGT. The CDR3 loop spans 15 amino acids. CDR3: CASSSPGRPGNTIYF. In DNA form, the CDR3 reads TGTGCCAGCAGCTCACCCGGGAGGCCTGGAAACACCATATATTTT.

The chain links TRBV11-2 to TRBJ2-5, with a tentative D call TRBD1 (5 bases). Germline lookup yields CDR1 SGHAT and CDR2 FQNNGV. This CDR3 is 13 amino acids long. V shed 8 bases and J shed 2 bases, with 12 bases lying between them. In DNA, the CDR3 is TGTGCCAGCTCCGAGACAGCTCAAGAGACCCAGTACTTC. Its protein product is CASSETAQETQYF.

The rearrangement links TRBV7-2 to TRBJ2-2, with D unclear. The V gene lost 4 bases and the J gene lost 5 bases, with 2 bases spanning the gap. The CDR3 totals 11 residues. Germline V lookup: CDR1 SGHTA, CDR2 FQGNSA. CDR3 nucleotide sequence: TGTGCCAGCAGCTCAACCGGGGAGCTGTTTTTT. Residues: CASSSTGELFF.

The chain uses TRBV12-3 or TRBV12-4 and TRBJ1-5; perhaps TRBD1 as D (6 bases). There are 13 residues in the CDR3. V was clipped by 6 bases and J by 7 bases, with 13 bases between them. DNA of the CDR3: TGTGCCAGCAGGCTTACAGGGTTACAGCCCCAGCATTTT. Translation: CASRLTGLQPQHF.